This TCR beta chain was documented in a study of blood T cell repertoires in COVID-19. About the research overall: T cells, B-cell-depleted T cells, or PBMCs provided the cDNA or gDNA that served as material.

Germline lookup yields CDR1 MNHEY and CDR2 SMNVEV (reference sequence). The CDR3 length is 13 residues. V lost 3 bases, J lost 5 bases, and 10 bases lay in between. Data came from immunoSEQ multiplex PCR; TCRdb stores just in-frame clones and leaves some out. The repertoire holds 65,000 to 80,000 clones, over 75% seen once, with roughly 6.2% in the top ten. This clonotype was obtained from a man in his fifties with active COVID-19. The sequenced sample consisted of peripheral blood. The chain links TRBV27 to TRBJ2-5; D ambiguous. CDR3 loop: CASSFYYRETQYF. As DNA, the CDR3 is TGTGCCAGCAGTTTCTATTACCGGGAGACCCAGTACTTC.